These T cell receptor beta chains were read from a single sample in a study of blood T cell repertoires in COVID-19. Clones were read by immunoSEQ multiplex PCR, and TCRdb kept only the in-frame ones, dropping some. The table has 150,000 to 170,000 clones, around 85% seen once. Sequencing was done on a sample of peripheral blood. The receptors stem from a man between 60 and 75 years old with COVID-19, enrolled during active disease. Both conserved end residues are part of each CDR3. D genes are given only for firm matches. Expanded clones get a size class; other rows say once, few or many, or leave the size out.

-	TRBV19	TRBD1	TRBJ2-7	CASSNPGTGEGSEQYF	TGTGCCAGTAGTAACCCCGGGACAGGGGAGGGGAGCGAGCAGTACTTC
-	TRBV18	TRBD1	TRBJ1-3	CASSRTSTGGAPSGNTIYF	TGTGCCAGCTCACGAACCTCGACAGGGGGCGCCCCATCTGGAAACACCATATATTTT
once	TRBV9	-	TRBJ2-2	CASSARGRRGADTGELFF	TGTGCCAGCAGCGCCAGGGGGCGTCGGGGGGCCGATACCGGGGAGCTGTTTTTT
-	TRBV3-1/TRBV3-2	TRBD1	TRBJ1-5	CASSQGQGGTGPQHF	TGTGCCAGCAGCCAAGGACAGGGTGGCACGGGGCCCCAGCATTTT
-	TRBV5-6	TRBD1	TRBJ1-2	CASSRRQGHRGGYGYTF	TGTGCCAGCAGCAGAAGACAGGGGCACCGTGGGGGCTATGGCTACACCTTC
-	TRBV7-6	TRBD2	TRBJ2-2	CASSPAGFANTGELFF	TGTGCCAGCAGCCCAGCGGGGTTCGCGAACACCGGGGAGCTGTTTTTT
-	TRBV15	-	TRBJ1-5	CATSMTGSNQPQHF	TGTGCCACCAGCATGACAGGTAGCAATCAGCCCCAGCATTTT
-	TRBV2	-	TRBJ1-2	CASAGTRGAPGYTF	TGTGCCAGCGCCGGTACCCGGGGGGCTCCTGGCTACACCTTC
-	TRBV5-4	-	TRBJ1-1	CASSWRGSNTEAFF	TGTGCCAGCAGCTGGCGGGGCTCGAACACTGAAGCTTTCTTT
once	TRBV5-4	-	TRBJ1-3	CASSPVSGPSGNTIYF	TGTGCCAGCAGCCCCGTTTCAGGGCCCTCTGGAAACACCATATATTTT
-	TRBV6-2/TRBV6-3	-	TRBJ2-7	CASSRLRGIYEQYF	TGTGCCAGCAGCCGCCTACGGGGGATCTACGAGCAGTACTTC
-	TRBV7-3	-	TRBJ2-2	CASSLVAVGNTGELFF	TGTGCCAGCAGCTTAGTAGCGGTCGGTAACACCGGGGAGCTGTTTTTT
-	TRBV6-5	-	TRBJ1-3	CASRPGGYGGNTIYF	TGTGCCAGCAGGCCCGGGGGGTATGGGGGAAACACCATATATTTT
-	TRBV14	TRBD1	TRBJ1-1	CASSLVPGQAEAFF	TGTGCCAGCAGCCTAGTCCCGGGACAGGCTGAAGCTTTCTTT
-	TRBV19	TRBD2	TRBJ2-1	CASSLLAGGFYEQFF	TGTGCCAGTAGTCTACTAGCGGGGGGGTTCTATGAGCAGTTCTTC
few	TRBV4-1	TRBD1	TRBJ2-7	CASSQMTGSPYEQYF	TGCGCCAGCAGCCAGATGACAGGGTCCCCCTACGAGCAGTACTTC
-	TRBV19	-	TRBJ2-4	CASSIAIPEASAKNIQYF	TGTGCCAGTAGTATAGCTATCCCCGAGGCTTCGGCCAAAAACATTCAGTACTTC
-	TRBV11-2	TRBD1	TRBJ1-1	CASSRGTANTEAFF	TGTGCCAGCAGCCGCGGGACAGCAAACACTGAAGCTTTCTTT
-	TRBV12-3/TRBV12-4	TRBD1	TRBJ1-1	CASSGGGPEAFF	TGTGCCAGCAGCGGAGGGGGCCCTGAAGCTTTCTTT
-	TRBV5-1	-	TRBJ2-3	CASSLAGTDTQYF	TGCGCCAGCAGCTTGGCCGGGACAGATACGCAGTATTTT
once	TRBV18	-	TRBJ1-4	CASSPPGTLNEKLFF	TGTGCCAGCTCACCACCTGGGACACTGAATGAAAAACTGTTTTTT
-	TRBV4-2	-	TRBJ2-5	CASSQDGGGETQYF	TGTGCCAGCAGCCAAGACGGGGGTGGGGAGACCCAGTACTTC
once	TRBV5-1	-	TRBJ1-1	CASRTTPSGTEAFF	TGCGCCAGCAGAACCACCCCGAGCGGGACTGAAGCTTTCTTT
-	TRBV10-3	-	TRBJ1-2	CAISELGASGYTF	TGTGCCATCAGTGAGCTGGGGGCCTCTGGCTACACCTTC
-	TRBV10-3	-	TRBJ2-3	CAIRNRVDTDTQYF	TGTGCCATCAGGAACAGGGTCGACACAGATACGCAGTATTTT
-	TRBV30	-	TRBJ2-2	CAWMAQVAGELFF	TGTGCCTGGATGGCACAGGTTGCCGGGGAGCTGTTTTTT